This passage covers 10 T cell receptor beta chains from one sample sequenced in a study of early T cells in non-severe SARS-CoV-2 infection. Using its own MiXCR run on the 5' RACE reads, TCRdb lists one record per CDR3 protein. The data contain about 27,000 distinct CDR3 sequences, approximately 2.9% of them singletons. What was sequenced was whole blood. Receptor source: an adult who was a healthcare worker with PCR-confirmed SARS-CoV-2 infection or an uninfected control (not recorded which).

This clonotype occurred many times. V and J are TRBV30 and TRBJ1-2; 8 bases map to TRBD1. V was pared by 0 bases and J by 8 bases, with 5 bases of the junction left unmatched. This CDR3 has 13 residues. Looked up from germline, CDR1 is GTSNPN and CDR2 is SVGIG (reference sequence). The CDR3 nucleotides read TGTGCCTGGAGTGTACGGACAGGGTTAGGCTACACCTTC. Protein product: CAWSVRTGLGYTF.

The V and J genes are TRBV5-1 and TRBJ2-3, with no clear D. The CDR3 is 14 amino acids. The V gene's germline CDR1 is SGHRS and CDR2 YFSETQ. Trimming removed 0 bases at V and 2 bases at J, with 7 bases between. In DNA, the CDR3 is TGCGCCAGCAGCTTGGCCGGGTACACAGATACGCAGTATTTT. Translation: CASSLAGYTDTQYF.

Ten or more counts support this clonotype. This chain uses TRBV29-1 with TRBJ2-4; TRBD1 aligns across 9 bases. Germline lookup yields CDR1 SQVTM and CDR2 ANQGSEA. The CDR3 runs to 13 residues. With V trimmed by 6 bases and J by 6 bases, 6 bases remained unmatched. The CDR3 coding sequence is TGCAGCGTGGTACAGGGGGCGGGAAACATTCAGTACTTC. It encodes CSVVQGAGNIQYF.

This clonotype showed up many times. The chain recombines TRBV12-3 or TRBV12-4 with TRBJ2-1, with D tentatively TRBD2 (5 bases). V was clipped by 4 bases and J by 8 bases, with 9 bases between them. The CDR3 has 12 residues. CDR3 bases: TGTGCCAGCAGTTGGGGAGTCTATGAGCAGTTCTTC. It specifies CASSWGVYEQFF.

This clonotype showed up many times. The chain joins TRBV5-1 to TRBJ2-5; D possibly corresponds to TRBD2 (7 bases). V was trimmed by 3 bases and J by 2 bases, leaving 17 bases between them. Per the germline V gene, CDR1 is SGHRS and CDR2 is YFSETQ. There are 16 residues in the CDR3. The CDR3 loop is CASSSGVQGGQETQYF. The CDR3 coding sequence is TGCGCCAGCAGCTCGGGGGTACAGGGAGGGCAAGAGACCCAGTACTTC.

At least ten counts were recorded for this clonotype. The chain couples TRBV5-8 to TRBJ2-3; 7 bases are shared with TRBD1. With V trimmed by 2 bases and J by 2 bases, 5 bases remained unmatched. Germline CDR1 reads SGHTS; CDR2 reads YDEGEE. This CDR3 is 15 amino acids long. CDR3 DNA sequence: TGTGCCAGCAGCTTTGGGGGACAGATCACAGATACGCAGTATTTT. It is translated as CASSFGGQITDTQYF.

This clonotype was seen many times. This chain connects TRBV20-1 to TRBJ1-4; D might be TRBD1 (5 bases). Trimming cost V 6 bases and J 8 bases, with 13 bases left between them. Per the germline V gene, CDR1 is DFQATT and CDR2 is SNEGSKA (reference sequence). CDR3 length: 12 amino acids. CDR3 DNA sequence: TGCAGTGCCCGCGGGGGTCACGAAAAACTGTTTTTT. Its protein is CSARGGHEKLFF.

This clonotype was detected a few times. CDR3 residues: CASSQVGLGSRLAKNIQYF. CDR3 nucleotides: TGCGCCAGCAGCCAGGTCGGACTTGGCAGTCGCCTAGCCAAAAACATTCAGTACTTC. The chain uses TRBV4-1 and TRBJ2-4, with TRBD2 as a possible D gene (5 bases). This CDR3 is built from 19 residues. Germline CDR1 MGHRA, CDR2 YSYEKL. V lost 3 bases and J 0 bases, leaving 21 bases between the germline ends.

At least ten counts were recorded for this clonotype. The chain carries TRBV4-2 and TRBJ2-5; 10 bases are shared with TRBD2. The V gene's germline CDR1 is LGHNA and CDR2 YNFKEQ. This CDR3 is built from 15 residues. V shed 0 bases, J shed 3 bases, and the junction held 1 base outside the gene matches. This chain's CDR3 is CASSQDLAGEETQYF. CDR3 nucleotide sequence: TGTGCCAGCAGCCAAGATCTAGCGGGGGAAGAGACCCAGTACTTC.

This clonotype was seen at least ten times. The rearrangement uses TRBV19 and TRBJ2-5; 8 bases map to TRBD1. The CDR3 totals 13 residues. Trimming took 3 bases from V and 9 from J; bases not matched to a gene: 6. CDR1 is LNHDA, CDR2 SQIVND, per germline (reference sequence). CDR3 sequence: CASSIDRGMPQYF. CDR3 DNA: TGTGCCAGTAGTATTGACAGGGGTATGCCCCAGTACTTC.